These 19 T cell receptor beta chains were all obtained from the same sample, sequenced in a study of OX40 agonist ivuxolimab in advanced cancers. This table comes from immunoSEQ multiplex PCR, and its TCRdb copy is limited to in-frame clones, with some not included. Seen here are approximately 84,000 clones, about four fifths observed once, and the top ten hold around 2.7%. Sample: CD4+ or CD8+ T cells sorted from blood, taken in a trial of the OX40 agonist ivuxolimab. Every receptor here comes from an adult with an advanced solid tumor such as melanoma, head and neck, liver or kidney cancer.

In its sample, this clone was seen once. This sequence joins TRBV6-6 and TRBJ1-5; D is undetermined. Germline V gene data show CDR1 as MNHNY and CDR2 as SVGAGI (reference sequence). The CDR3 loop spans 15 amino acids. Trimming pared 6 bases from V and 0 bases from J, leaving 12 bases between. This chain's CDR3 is CASRGGRNSNQPQHF. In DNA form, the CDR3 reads TGTGCCAGCAGGGGAGGGAGAAATAGCAATCAGCCCCAGCATTTT.

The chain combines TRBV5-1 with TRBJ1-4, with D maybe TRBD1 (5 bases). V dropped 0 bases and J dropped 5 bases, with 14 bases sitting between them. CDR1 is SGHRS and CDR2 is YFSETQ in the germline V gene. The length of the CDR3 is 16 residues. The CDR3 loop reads CASSLGRGQSNEKLFF. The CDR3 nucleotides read TGCGCCAGCAGCTTGGGTAGGGGTCAGTCAAATGAAAAACTGTTTTTT.

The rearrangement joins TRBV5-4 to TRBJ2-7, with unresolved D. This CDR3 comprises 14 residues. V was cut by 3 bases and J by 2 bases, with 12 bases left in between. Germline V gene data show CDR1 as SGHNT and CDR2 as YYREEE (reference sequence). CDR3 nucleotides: TGTGCCAGCAGCTCGTTGGGGTCCCCCTACGAGCAGTACGTC. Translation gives CASSSLGSPYEQYV.

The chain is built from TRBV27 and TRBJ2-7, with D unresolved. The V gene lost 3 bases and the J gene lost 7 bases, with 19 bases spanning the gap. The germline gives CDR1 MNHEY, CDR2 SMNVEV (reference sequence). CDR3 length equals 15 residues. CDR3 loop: CASSLSRTAPKEQYF. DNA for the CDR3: TGTGCCAGCAGTTTGTCTCGGACGGCTCCTAAAGAGCAGTACTTC.

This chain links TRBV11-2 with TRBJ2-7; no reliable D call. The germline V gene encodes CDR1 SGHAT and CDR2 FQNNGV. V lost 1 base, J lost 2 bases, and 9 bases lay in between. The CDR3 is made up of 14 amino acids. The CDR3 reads CASSLGPGAYEQYF. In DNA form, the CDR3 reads TGTGCCAGCAGCTTAGGTCCAGGAGCCTACGAGCAGTACTTC.

The DNA for the CDR3 is TGTGCCAGTAGTGTAGCTTTTCGCGGGGAGCTGTTTTTT. Protein sequence: CASSVAFRGELFF. The rearrangement joins TRBV19 to TRBJ2-2; the D is unclear. Trimming took 5 bases from V and 7 from J, leaving 11 bases between them. Per germline, CDR1 LNHDA and CDR2 SQIVND (reference sequence). The CDR3 has 13 amino acids.

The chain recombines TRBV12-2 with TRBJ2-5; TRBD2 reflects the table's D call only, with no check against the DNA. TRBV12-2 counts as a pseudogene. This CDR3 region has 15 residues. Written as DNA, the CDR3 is TGTGCAAGTCGCTCCGAACCGGGACTAGAAGAGACCCAGTACTTC. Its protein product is CASRSEPGLEETQYF.

The CDR3 coding sequence is TGTGCCAGCAGCTTATCGCAGGGCCTGGACATTCAGTACTTC. Amino acids: CASSLSQGLDIQYF. The genes are TRBV7-2 and TRBJ2-4; a possible D gene is TRBD1 (5 bases). Germline values: CDR1 SGHTA, CDR2 FQGNSA. Trimming stripped 2 bases from V and 8 bases from J, with 13 bases between. This CDR3 is built from 14 residues.

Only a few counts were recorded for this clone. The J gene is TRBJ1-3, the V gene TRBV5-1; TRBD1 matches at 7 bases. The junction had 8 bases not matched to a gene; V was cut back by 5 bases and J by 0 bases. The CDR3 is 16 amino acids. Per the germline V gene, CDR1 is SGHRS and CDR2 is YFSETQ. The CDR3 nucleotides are TGCGCCAGCAGGGATCGGGACAGTAGCTCTGGAAACACCATATATTTT. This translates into CASRDRDSSSGNTIYF.

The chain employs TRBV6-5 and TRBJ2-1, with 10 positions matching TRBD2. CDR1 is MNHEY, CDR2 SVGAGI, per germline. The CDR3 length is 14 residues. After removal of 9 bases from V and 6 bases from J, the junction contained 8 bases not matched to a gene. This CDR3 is CASARLAGPNEQFF. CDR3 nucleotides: TGTGCCAGTGCAAGACTAGCGGGCCCCAATGAGCAGTTCTTC.

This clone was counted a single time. CDR3 residues: CASSAKGWETEAFF. In DNA form, the CDR3 reads TGTGCCAGCAGTGCGAAGGGGTGGGAAACTGAAGCTTTCTTT. The V call is TRBV6-1, the J call TRBJ1-1; D possibly corresponds to TRBD1 (5 bases). Trimming took 4 bases from V and 5 from J, leaving 14 bases between them. In germline, CDR1 is MNHNS, CDR2 SASEGT. This CDR3 spans 14 amino acids.

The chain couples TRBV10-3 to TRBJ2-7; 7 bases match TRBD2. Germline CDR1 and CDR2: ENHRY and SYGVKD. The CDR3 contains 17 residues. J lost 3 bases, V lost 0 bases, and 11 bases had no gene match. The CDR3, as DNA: TGTGCCATCAGTGAGTCCCTGGGGAGGGGAGAAGGCTACGAGCAGTACTTC. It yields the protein CAISESLGRGEGYEQYF.

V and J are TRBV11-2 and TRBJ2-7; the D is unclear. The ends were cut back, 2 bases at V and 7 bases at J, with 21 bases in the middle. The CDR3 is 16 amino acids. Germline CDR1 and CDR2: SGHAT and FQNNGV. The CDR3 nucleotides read TGTGCCAGCAGCTTATCAGGAACGAAAGCTGCTTGGGAGCAGTACGTC. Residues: CASSLSGTKAAWEQYV.

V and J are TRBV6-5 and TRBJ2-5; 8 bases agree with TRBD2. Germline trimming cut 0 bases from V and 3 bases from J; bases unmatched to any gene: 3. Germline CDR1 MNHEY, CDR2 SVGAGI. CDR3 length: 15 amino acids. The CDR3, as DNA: TGTGCCAGCAGTTACTCGGCGGGGGGAGAAGAGACCCAGTACTTC. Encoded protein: CASSYSAGGEETQYF.

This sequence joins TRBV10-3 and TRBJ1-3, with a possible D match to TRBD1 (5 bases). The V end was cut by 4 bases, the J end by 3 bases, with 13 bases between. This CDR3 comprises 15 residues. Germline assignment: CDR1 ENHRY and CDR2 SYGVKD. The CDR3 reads CAISVQGALGNTIYF. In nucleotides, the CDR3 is TGTGCCATCAGTGTACAAGGGGCGCTTGGAAACACCATATATTTT.

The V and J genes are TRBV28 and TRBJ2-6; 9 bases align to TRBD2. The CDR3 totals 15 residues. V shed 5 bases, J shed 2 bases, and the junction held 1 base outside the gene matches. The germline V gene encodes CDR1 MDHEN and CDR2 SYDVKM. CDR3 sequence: CASSKRGAGANVLTF. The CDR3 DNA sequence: TGTGCCAGCAGTAAGCGGGGGGCTGGGGCCAACGTCCTGACTTTC.

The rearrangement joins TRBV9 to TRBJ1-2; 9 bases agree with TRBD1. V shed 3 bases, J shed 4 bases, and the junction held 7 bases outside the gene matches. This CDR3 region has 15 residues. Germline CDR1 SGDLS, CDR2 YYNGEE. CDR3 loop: CASSATGGAGYGYTF. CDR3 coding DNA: TGTGCCAGCAGCGCTACAGGGGGCGCTGGCTATGGCTACACCTTC.

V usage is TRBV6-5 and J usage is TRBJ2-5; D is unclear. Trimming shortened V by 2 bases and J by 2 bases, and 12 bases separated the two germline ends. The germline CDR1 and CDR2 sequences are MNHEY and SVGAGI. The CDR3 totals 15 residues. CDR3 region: CASSYGKSAQETQYF. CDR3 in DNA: TGTGCCAGCAGTTACGGGAAATCCGCTCAAGAGACCCAGTACTTC.

The CDR3 spells CASSLGLAGDETQYF. DNA of the CDR3: TGCGCCAGCAGCTTAGGACTAGCGGGGGATGAGACCCAGTACTTC. This sequence joins TRBV5-1 and TRBJ2-5, with TRBD2 matching over 13 bases. Germline CDR1 is SGHRS and CDR2 is YFSETQ. V lost 2 bases, J lost 5 bases, and 3 bases stayed unmatched. The CDR3 is made up of 15 amino acids.